This TCR beta chain emerged from a study of regulatory T cells in long-lasting Graves disease. The CDR3 runs 16 residues. CDR1 SGHTA and CDR2 FQGNSA come from the germline V gene. V was shortened by 2 bases and J by 1 base, with 13 bases between the two germline ends. Construction of the TCR beta libraries employed iRepertoire HTBI primers in conjunction with Arm-PCR of CDR3 regions. Using its own MiXCR run on the multiplex PCR reads, TCRdb lists one record per CDR3 protein. The sample lists hundreds of thousands of distinct CDR3 sequences, 15% occurring once. At least ten counts were recorded for this clonotype. Time point of the sample: newly diagnosed GD, antithyroid drugs for less than 3 months. Making the TCR library involved RNA that had been extracted from PBMCs. This sample was shared with a second study, whose subject was T cells in Graves' hyperthyroidism and ophthalmopathy.

Sequencing was performed on peripheral blood mononuclear cells (PBMCs), taken at new diagnosis, from a patient treated with antithyroid drugs. The chain couples TRBV7-2 to TRBJ2-3, with D unclear. The clonotype comes from a woman between 40 and 50 years old with Graves disease. This CDR3 is CASSLWGGPGTDTQYF. CDR3 in DNA: TGTGCCAGCAGCTTATGGGGTGGGCCGGGCACAGATACGCAGTATTTT.